Below are 20 T cell receptor beta chains sequenced from a single sample in a study of T cell repertoires in cytomegalovirus infection. TCRdb ran MiXCR on the reads and lists one entry per CDR3 protein. Of 680,000 or so distinct CDR3 sequences in the sample, roughly 30% were seen once. Which antigens these TCRs recognize remains unknown. The sample consisted of cultured PBMCs, taken from culture after CMV antigen stimulation. These TCRs come from a human donor in good health (CMV status not recorded). Some clones in this sample may be carry-over from other donors' samples.

In this sample, this clonotype turned up a few times. This sequence joins TRBV19 and TRBJ2-3; D call uncertain. The length of the CDR3 is 15 residues. V lost 4 bases and J 4 bases, leaving 15 bases between the germline ends. Germline CDR1 LNHDA, CDR2 SQIVND (reference sequence). The CDR3 protein is CASSTGITGADTQYF. The CDR3 DNA reads TGTGCCAGTAGTACCGGTATAACTGGGGCAGATACGCAGTATTTT.

The V and J genes are TRBV12-5 and TRBJ2-5, with TRBD1 identical over 9 bases. V was pared by 2 bases and J by 2 bases, with 6 bases of the junction left unmatched. The CDR3 runs 16 residues. The germline gives CDR1 LGHNT, CDR2 FRNRAP. Here the CDR3 reads CASGLPTGGLQETQYF. The CDR3 coding sequence is TGTGCTAGTGGTTTGCCCACAGGGGGCCTGCAAGAGACCCAGTACTTC.

V is TRBV7-9 and J is TRBJ1-2; D gene unclear. V lost 2 bases, J lost 8 bases, and 9 bases lay in between. This CDR3 contains 12 residues. Germline CDR1 is SEHNR and CDR2 is FQNEAQ (reference sequence). The CDR3 nucleotides are TGTGCCAGCAGCTTAACGTACGGGGGCTACACCTTC. Translation: CASSLTYGGYTF. Using reference TRBV7-9 and TRBJ1-2 for the parts outside the CDR3, the full variable domain is DTGVSQNPRHKITKRGQNVTFRCDPISEHNRLYWYRQTLGQGPEFLTYFQNEAQLEKSRLLSDRFSAERPKGSFSTLEIQRTEQGDSAMYLCASSLTYGGYTFGSGTRLTVV.

CDR3 DNA: TGTGCCAGCAGCTTAGTGCAGCGTCAAAAACTGTTTTTT. Translation: CASSLVQRQKLFF. The rearrangement uses TRBV7-8 and TRBJ1-4; no reliable D call. Germline CDR1 and CDR2: SGHVS and FQNEAQ. The CDR3 runs 13 residues. Trimming shortened V by 1 base and J by 9 bases, and 9 bases separated the two germline ends.

This chain uses TRBV19 with TRBJ1-4, with D tentatively TRBD1 (5 bases). Trimming removed 6 bases from V and 3 bases from J, with 8 bases in between. This CDR3 is 13 amino acids long. CDR1 is LNHDA and CDR2 is SQIVND in the germline V gene (reference sequence). CDR3 nucleotides: TGTGCCAGTAGGGGACGGCCTAATGAAAAACTGTTTTTT. Translating it yields CASRGRPNEKLFF.

The chain combines TRBV12-3 or TRBV12-4 with TRBJ2-5; possible D gene TRBD1, 5 bases. V lost 5 bases and J lost 4, with 14 bases in between. The CDR3 runs to 14 residues. CDR3 in amino acids: CASSISQGRETQYF. The CDR3 bases are TGTGCCAGCAGTATTAGTCAGGGCCGAGAGACCCAGTACTTC.

This clonotype was seen a few times. CDR3 in amino acids: CATSDGRADEKLFF. For the CDR3, the DNA is TGCGCCACCTCCGACGGCAGGGCGGATGAAAAACTGTTTTTT. This rearrangement joins TRBV4-1 to TRBJ1-4; possible D gene TRBD1, 5 bases. Germline assignment: CDR1 MGHRA and CDR2 YSYEKL. Deletions cut 10 bases from V and 6 bases from J, with 18 bases between. The CDR3 extends over 14 amino acids.

This clonotype showed up just a few times. The chain carries TRBV10-3 and TRBJ2-5; D ambiguous. The CDR3 consists of 12 residues. The germline V gene encodes CDR1 ENHRY and CDR2 SYGVKD. V lost 4 bases and J lost 4, with 7 bases in between. Here the CDR3 DNA reads TGTGCCATCAGTGTGTCTGTAGAGACCCAGTACTTC. Translating gives CAISVSVETQYF.

The chain is built from TRBV28 and TRBJ2-7; D assignment may be TRBD1 or TRBD2 (5 bases each). V was cut by 5 bases and J by 7 bases, with 21 bases left in between. The CDR3 contains 15 residues. Germline assignment: CDR1 MDHEN and CDR2 SYDVKM. The CDR3 DNA sequence: TGTGCCAGCAGTGACTCCGGGACGGCCACGGGGGAGCAGTACTTC. Protein product: CASSDSGTATGEQYF.

Only a few counts were recorded for this clonotype. The gene calls are TRBV7-6 and TRBJ2-7, with a tentative D call TRBD1 (6 bases). Germline CDR1 and CDR2: SGHVS and FNYEAQ. V was trimmed by 4 bases and J by 5 bases, leaving 15 bases between them. The CDR3 has 14 amino acids. CDR3 bases: TGTGCCAGCAGCTCCAGGGGATTTGGGGACGAGCAGTACTTC. Encoded protein: CASSSRGFGDEQYF.

CDR3: CASSGDRAGEAFF. The CDR3 nucleotides read TGTGCCAGCAGCGGGGACAGGGCGGGTGAAGCTTTCTTT. This rearrangement joins TRBV7-2 to TRBJ1-1; 9 bases fit TRBD1. The germline V gene encodes CDR1 SGHTA and CDR2 FQGNSA. This CDR3 contains 13 residues. The V gene end was trimmed by 5 bases and the J gene end by 7 bases; junction bases not matched to a gene: 5.

This clonotype was detected a few times. The chain couples TRBV19 to TRBJ1-2, with 8 bases aligning to TRBD1. This CDR3 contains 15 residues. V lost 5 bases to trimming and J lost 3 bases; unmatched junction nucleotides: 8. Per germline, CDR1 LNHDA and CDR2 SQIVND (reference sequence). For the CDR3, the DNA is TGTGCCAGTAGTCCCCGGACAGGGTGGGACTATGGCTACACCTTC. It encodes CASSPRTGWDYGYTF.

In this sample, this clonotype turned up a few times. V gene TRBV2 combines with J gene TRBJ1-1; D is uncertain. The germline V and J ends were trimmed by 4 bases and 3 bases, with 6 bases remaining between them. This CDR3 has 12 amino acids. The germline CDR1 and CDR2 sequences are SNHLY and FYNNEI. Written as DNA, the CDR3 is TGTGCCAGCAGTGCGCGGGACACTGAAGCTTTCTTT. Its translation: CASSARDTEAFF.

CDR3 amino acids: CSARGPGTSDEKLFF. In nucleotides, the CDR3 is TGCAGTGCTCGGGGGCCTGGGACCTCGGATGAAAAACTGTTTTTT. This chain links TRBV20-1 with TRBJ1-4, with a possible D match to TRBD1 (6 bases). The CDR3 sequence is 15 residues long. Trimming took 5 bases from V and 6 from J, leaving 19 bases between them. Germline-derived CDR1 and CDR2 are DFQATT and SNEGSKA (reference sequence).

This clonotype was seen only a few times. V and J are TRBV19 and TRBJ1-1; possible D gene TRBD1, 5 bases. The germline CDR1 and CDR2 sequences are LNHDA and SQIVND (reference sequence). V lost 5 bases, J lost 7 bases, and 23 bases lay in between. The CDR3 consists of 16 residues. CDR3 nucleotide sequence: TGTGCCAGTAGTTCCGGAAGGAGGGGTTTGTATGGTGAAGCTTTCTTT. It encodes CASSSGRRGLYGEAFF.

The chain links TRBV2 to TRBJ2-3; 7 bases agree with TRBD2. Germline loops: CDR1 SNHLY, CDR2 FYNNEI. Unmatched junction bases numbered 13, after V lost 3 bases and J lost 10 bases. CDR3 length equals 15 residues. The CDR3 loop is CASSEKASGPMAQYF. CDR3 sequence (DNA): TGTGCCAGCAGTGAGAAAGCTAGCGGACCCATGGCGCAGTATTTT.

The chain carries TRBV20-1 and TRBJ1-3; no clear D. The V end was cut by 6 bases, the J end by 1 base, with 13 bases between. Germline V lookup: CDR1 DFQATT, CDR2 SNEGSKA (reference sequence). The CDR3 length is 14 residues. CDR3 loop: CSAKDWESGNTIYF. CDR3 sequence (DNA): TGCAGTGCCAAAGATTGGGAATCTGGAAACACCATATATTTT.

This clonotype came up a few times. This rearrangement joins TRBV7-2 to TRBJ2-3; 11 nucleotides line up with TRBD1. Per germline, CDR1 SGHTA and CDR2 FQGNSA. V was pared by 5 bases and J by 3 bases, with 7 bases of the junction left unmatched. The CDR3 covers 16 residues. The CDR3 loop reads CASSRTGTGGTDTQYF. As DNA, the CDR3 is TGTGCCAGCAGCCGTACCGGGACAGGGGGGACAGATACGCAGTATTTT.

The chain is built from TRBV4-1 and TRBJ2-4, with 8 bases matching TRBD1. The ends lost 5 bases at V and 4 bases at J; junction bases unmatched: 7. The CDR3 is 15 residues long. Looked up from germline, CDR1 is MGHRA and CDR2 is YSYEKL. The CDR3 region is CASSYTTGEKNIQYF. CDR3 coding DNA: TGCGCCAGCAGCTACACGACAGGGGAGAAAAACATTCAGTACTTC.

The chain couples TRBV12-3 or TRBV12-4 to TRBJ2-3, with 9 bases identical to TRBD2. V was clipped by 3 bases and J by 4 bases; unmatched bases: 5. There are 15 residues in the CDR3. In DNA, the CDR3 is TGTGCCAGCAGTTTCCGGGCGGGGGGGGCAGATACGCAGTATTTT. Its protein product is CASSFRAGGADTQYF.